This T cell receptor (beta chain) was sequenced during a study of early T cells in non-severe SARS-CoV-2 infection. V was cut by 0 bases and J by 5 bases, with 10 bases left in between. The CDR3 totals 14 residues. CDR1 and CDR2 from the germline V gene are MNHEY and SVGAGI. Attachment of unique molecular identifiers was made to individual cDNA molecules. TCRdb re-called the 5' RACE reads with MiXCR, one entry per CDR3 protein. The sample consists of 70,000 to 85,000 distinct CDR3 sequences, 10% to 15% of them appearing once. The chain is built from TRBV6-5 and TRBJ2-5; D is ambiguous. The receptor was derived from an adult who was a healthcare worker with PCR-confirmed SARS-CoV-2 infection or an uninfected control (not recorded which). The donor label of this sample is uncertain. Sequenced material: whole blood, taken at baseline. Written as DNA, the CDR3 is TGTGCCAGCAGTTACTCGGCTCCTCCCGAGACCCAGTACTTC. Translated: CASSYSAPPETQYF.